These 27 T cell receptor beta chains originate from one sample sequenced in a study of blood T cell repertoires in COVID-19. Sequenced by immunoSEQ multiplex PCR; TCRdb stores in-frame clones only, minus some. The sample lists 52,000 or so clones, around 90% seen once, with about 3.4% in the top ten. The sequenced material came from peripheral blood. These receptor sequences come from a human donor in a cohort sampled during active COVID-19.

CDR3 protein: CASSLSVQAGELFF. The CDR3 nucleotides are TGTGCCAGCAGCTTGTCGGTTCAGGCCGGGGAGCTGTTTTTT. This rearrangement joins TRBV5-4 to TRBJ2-2, with no clear D. The CDR3 runs to 14 residues. V lost 1 base and J 6 bases, leaving 10 bases between the germline ends. CDR1 is SGHNT and CDR2 is YYREEE in the germline V gene (reference sequence). Full variable domain (outside the CDR3, taken from reference TRBV5-4 and TRBJ2-2): ETGVTQSPTHLIKTRGQQVTLRCSSQSGHNTVSWYQQALGQGPQFIFQYYREEENGRGNFPPRFSGLQFPNYSSELNVNALELDDSALYLCASSLSVQAGELFFGEGSRLTVL.

This chain joins TRBV24-1 and TRBJ1-5, with 8 bases lining up with TRBD1. CDR1 is KGHDR and CDR2 is SFDVKD in the germline V gene. The CDR3 has 17 amino acids. Trimming took 5 bases from V and 4 from J; bases not matched to a gene: 12. In DNA, the CDR3 is TGTGCCACCAGTGGTATCTCAGGACAGGGTTTGAATCAGCCCCAGCATTTT. Protein product: CATSGISGQGLNQPQHF.

The rearrangement joins TRBV5-1 to TRBJ2-1; D call uncertain. The length of the CDR3 is 13 residues. In germline, CDR1 is SGHRS, CDR2 YFSETQ. Trimming stripped 2 bases from V and 7 bases from J, with 10 bases between. The CDR3 sequence: CASSFLAGNEQFF. The CDR3 nucleotides are TGCGCCAGCAGCTTTTTGGCCGGGAATGAGCAGTTCTTC.

The chain carries TRBV7-8 and TRBJ2-7; 8 nucleotides match TRBD2. Per the germline V gene, CDR1 is SGHVS and CDR2 is FQNEAQ. The CDR3 loop spans 14 amino acids. V shed 3 bases, J shed 3 bases, and the junction held 4 bases outside the gene matches. The CDR3 spells CASSFGLAGYEQYF. Written as DNA, the CDR3 is TGTGCCAGCAGCTTCGGACTAGCCGGCTACGAGCAGTACTTC.

The rearrangement uses TRBV2 and TRBJ1-6; 7 nucleotides agree with TRBD1. The trim removed 5 bases at V and 19 bases at J, leaving 17 bases unmatched. Germline CDR1 is SNHLY and CDR2 is FYNNEI. The CDR3 is 14 amino acids. This CDR3 is CASSSDRDRLYRHF. DNA of the CDR3: TGTGCCAGCAGTAGCGATCGGGACAGATTATATAGGCACTTT. Together with reference TRBV2 and TRBJ1-6, the CDR3 gives the full variable domain: EPEVTQTPSHQVTQMGQEVILRCVPISNHLYFYWYRQILGQKVEFLVSFYNNEISEKSEIFDDQFSVERPDGSNFTLKIRSTKLEDSAMYFCASSSDRDRLYRHFGNGTRLTVT.

This clone was observed a single time. The CDR3 DNA reads as TGTGCCAGCAGCTTGAGGCCAGCGGGAGTCGATGAGCAGTTCTTC. It is translated as CASSLRPAGVDEQFF. The chain uses TRBV7-8 and TRBJ2-1; 8 positions agree with TRBD2. Unmatched junction bases numbered 9, after V lost 3 bases and J lost 8 bases. The CDR3 covers 15 residues. Germline CDR1 reads SGHVS; CDR2 reads FQNEAQ.

The chain carries TRBV19 and TRBJ2-1; 8 bases line up with TRBD2. This CDR3 region has 16 residues. The V gene's germline CDR1 is LNHDA and CDR2 SQIVND (reference sequence). The trim removed 3 bases at V and 5 bases at J, leaving 9 bases unmatched. In DNA form, the CDR3 reads TGTGCCAGTAGTATCTTCTCTAGCGGGCTCAACAATGAGCAGTTCTTC. Translation gives CASSIFSSGLNNEQFF.

The chain has TRBV5-1 and TRBJ2-7; TRBD1 matches 10 bases. The CDR3 loop spans 15 amino acids. V shed 4 bases, J shed 3 bases, and the junction held 7 bases outside the gene matches. Germline V gene data show CDR1 as SGHRS and CDR2 as YFSETQ. Here the CDR3 DNA reads TGCGCCAGCAGCCTTAGACAGGGGGCGCGCTACGAGCAGTACTTC. It translates to CASSLRQGARYEQYF. The full variable domain, in which reference TRBV5-1 and TRBJ2-7 provide the parts outside the CDR3, is KAGVTQTPRYLIKTRGQQVTLSCSPISGHRSVSWYQQTPGQGLQFLFEYFSETQRNKGNFPGRFSGRQFSNSRSEMNVSTLELGDSALYLCASSLRQGARYEQYFGPGTRLTVT.

The genes are TRBV25-1 and TRBJ2-7; the match to TRBD1 covers 11 bases. The germline V gene encodes CDR1 MGHDK and CDR2 SYGVNS. The V segment lost 6 bases and the J segment 4 bases; nucleotides outside the gene matches: 8. This CDR3 has 15 residues. CDR3 loop: CASSTLGQGDYEQYF. CDR3 DNA: TGTGCCAGCAGCACCCTGGGACAGGGGGATTACGAGCAGTACTTC.

V gene TRBV5-1 combines with J gene TRBJ1-5; 7 bases are a match to TRBD1. The junction had 3 bases not matched to a gene; V was cut back by 0 bases and J by 6 bases. This CDR3 has 14 amino acids. Looked up from germline, CDR1 is SGHRS and CDR2 is YFSETQ. The CDR3 is CASSLEGGRQPQHF. DNA of the CDR3: TGCGCCAGCAGCTTGGAAGGGGGCCGTCAGCCCCAGCATTTT.

V gene TRBV15 combines with J gene TRBJ2-7; the match to TRBD1 covers 9 bases. This CDR3 is built from 16 residues. V lost 0 bases, J lost 5 bases, and 8 bases stayed unmatched. Germline V gives CDR1 LNHNV, CDR2 YYDKDF (reference sequence). The CDR3 region has the DNA TGTGCCACCAGCAGAGATGAGGGGACAGGGAGGAACGAGCAGTACTTC. Its translation: CATSRDEGTGRNEQYF.

The chain recombines TRBV15 with TRBJ1-5; D is undetermined. The CDR3 contains 13 residues. Trimming took 0 bases from V and 6 from J, leaving 6 bases between them. The V gene's germline CDR1 is LNHNV and CDR2 YYDKDF (reference sequence). The CDR3 is CATSRDRGQPQHF. The CDR3 DNA sequence: TGTGCCACCAGCAGAGATCGGGGTCAGCCCCAGCATTTT.

CDR3 nucleotides: TGTGCCAGCAGTTACCAGGGGGAGTTTTCCTACGAGCAGTACTTC. Amino acids: CASSYQGEFSYEQYF. This chain uses TRBV6-5 with TRBJ2-7; 7 bases line up with TRBD1. The V gene's germline CDR1 is MNHEY and CDR2 SVGAGI. J gave up 1 base and V 2 bases, and 5 bases lay outside the gene matches. This CDR3 is built from 15 residues.

The V and J genes are TRBV28 and TRBJ2-1; 7 bases are a match to TRBD1. J was trimmed by 2 bases and V by 5 bases; bases with no gene match: 15. Germline V CDR1 and CDR2: MDHEN, SYDVKM. This CDR3 is 18 amino acids long. The CDR3 protein is CASSTTNNRGKAYNEQFF. In DNA, the CDR3 is TGTGCCAGCAGTACCACGAACAACAGGGGCAAGGCCTACAATGAGCAGTTCTTC.

The chain recombines TRBV6-1 with TRBJ1-1, with TRBD1 matching over 9 bases. V lost 3 bases to trimming and J lost 3 bases; unmatched junction nucleotides: 5. Germline V gene lookup returns CDR1 MNHNS and CDR2 SASEGT. This CDR3 is built from 15 residues. The CDR3 DNA follows: TGTGCCAGCAGTGAGACAGGGGGAGGGTACACTGAAGCTTTCTTT. Encoded protein: CASSETGGGYTEAFF.

The chain recombines TRBV12-3 or TRBV12-4 with TRBJ2-3; D might be TRBD1 (6 bases). Trimming removed 6 bases from V and 6 bases from J, with 10 bases in between. The CDR3 loop spans 12 amino acids. The CDR3, as DNA: TGTGCCAGCAGCCAGCAGGGGGATACGCAGTATTTT. Protein sequence: CASSQQGDTQYF.

This chain joins TRBV4-1 and TRBJ2-7; 7 bases are shared with TRBD1. This CDR3 has 16 amino acids. From germline, CDR1 is MGHRA and CDR2 YSYEKL. Trimming removed 5 bases from V and 0 bases from J; junction bases left unmatched: 10. CDR3 sequence reads: CASSARQGRSSYEQYF. Here the CDR3 DNA reads TGCGCCAGCAGCGCGCGACAGGGTAGGAGCTCCTACGAGCAGTACTTC.

The chain uses TRBV3-1 (or the pseudogene TRBV3-2) and TRBJ2-3, with D perhaps TRBD2 (5 bases). V dropped 1 base and J dropped 7 bases, with 6 bases sitting between them. Germline V gene lookup returns CDR1 LGHDT and CDR2 YNNKEL (reference sequence). CDR3 length: 12 residues. The CDR3 loop is CASSQAGNTQYF. The CDR3 coding sequence is TGTGCCAGCAGCCAAGCCGGGAATACGCAGTATTTT.

This clone has a single count. The CDR3 DNA reads TGTGCCAGCAATCTAGCGGGGCGGGAGTTCTTC. It encodes CASNLAGREFF. The chain joins TRBV2 to TRBJ2-1, with 9 bases lining up with TRBD2. The CDR3 totals 11 residues. Germline trimming cut 7 bases from V and 14 bases from J; bases unmatched to any gene: 6. Looked up from germline, CDR1 is SNHLY and CDR2 is FYNNEI. The complete variable domain, with remaining parts taken from reference TRBV2 and TRBJ2-1, reads EPEVTQTPSHQVTQMGQEVILRCVPISNHLYFYWYRQILGQKVEFLVSFYNNEISEKSEIFDDQFSVERPDGSNFTLKIRSTKLEDSAMYFCASNLAGREFFGPGTRLTVL.

The J gene is TRBJ1-1, the V gene TRBV2; maybe TRBD1 (5 bases). The V gene's germline CDR1 is SNHLY and CDR2 FYNNEI. V was cut by 1 base and J by 3 bases, with 6 bases left in between. The CDR3 covers 13 residues. CDR3 protein: CASSEGGDTEAFF. The CDR3 DNA sequence: TGTGCCAGCAGTGAAGGGGGCGACACTGAAGCTTTCTTT.

This clone was seen just once. The rearrangement uses TRBV2 and TRBJ1-3; no clear D. The CDR3 is 13 residues long. Germline CDR1 and CDR2: SNHLY and FYNNEI. V lost 3 bases and J lost 4, with 7 bases in between. CDR3 DNA sequence: TGTGCCAGCAGTGAGACACCCGGAAACACCATATATTTT. This sequence encodes CASSETPGNTIYF.

This chain joins TRBV27 and TRBJ2-1; 13 bases are shared with TRBD2. CDR1 and CDR2 (germline): MNHEY, SMNVEV (reference sequence). The junction had 8 bases not matched to a gene; V was cut back by 5 bases and J by 4 bases. The CDR3 sequence is 17 residues long. The CDR3 DNA follows: TGTGCCAGCAGTCCTGGGACTAGCGGGATATCGTACAATGAGCAGTTCTTC. Amino acid sequence: CASSPGTSGISYNEQFF.

V and J are TRBV3-1 (or the pseudogene TRBV3-2) and TRBJ2-7, with D possibly TRBD1 on 7 matching bases. The CDR3 is 15 residues long. The germline V and J ends were trimmed by 0 bases and 4 bases, with 13 bases remaining between them. Germline V gives CDR1 LGHDT, CDR2 YNNKEL (reference sequence). The CDR3 spells CASSQEEGAKYEQYF. The CDR3 nucleotides read TGTGCCAGCAGCCAAGAGGAGGGGGCTAAGTACGAGCAGTACTTC.

Remarks on this clone: One end of the junction varies from germline; a read error may be responsible. The chain uses TRBV7-8 and TRBJ1-1, with D unresolved. From germline, CDR1 is SGHVS and CDR2 FQNEAQ. The CDR3 is made up of 13 amino acids. This chain's CDR3 is CASTLMVLSEAFF. In DNA, the CDR3 is TGTGCCAGCACCTTAATGGTTCTGAGTGAAGCTTTCTTT.

The V and J genes are TRBV2 and TRBJ2-5, with 8 bases that match TRBD1. CDR1 is SNHLY, CDR2 FYNNEI, per germline. This CDR3 is built from 13 residues. V gave up 6 bases and J gave up 7 bases; unmatched junction bases: 7. The CDR3, as DNA: TGTGCCAGCAGCACTGGACAGGGTAGGACCCAGTACTTC. It yields the protein CASSTGQGRTQYF.

V gene TRBV23-1 combines with J gene TRBJ2-7; a possible D gene is TRBD1 (6 bases). TRBV23-1 is sorted into the ORF group, with uncertain function. Trimming removed 2 bases from V and 3 bases from J, with 14 bases in between. This CDR3 comprises 15 residues. In DNA, the CDR3 is TGCGCCAGCAGTCAAGGCCAGGGGCTAGACTACGAGCAGTACTTC. It translates to CASSQGQGLDYEQYF.

The chain is built from TRBV27 and TRBJ1-2; 7 bases agree with TRBD1. CDR1 MNHEY and CDR2 SMNVEV come from the germline V gene (reference sequence). The trim removed 5 bases at V and 5 bases at J, leaving 5 bases unmatched. CDR3 length equals 13 residues. DNA for the CDR3: TGTGCCAGCAGTCTAGGGGGCGGGTATGGCTACACCTTC. Translated, it gives CASSLGGGYGYTF.